One and the same sample provided the 28 T cell receptor beta chains below, sequenced in a study of cytomegalovirus exposure and HLA in healthy donors. Both 60 Vbeta primers and 13 Jbeta primers went into the PCR. The protocol was immunoSEQ multiplex PCR, while the TCRdb copy is restricted to in-frame clones and leaves out a portion. The top ten hold 6% to 7% of the sample, which has some 170,000 clones, about three quarters seen once. Sequencing was done on a sample of PBMCs. The receptor set was obtained from a man aged 40-55 years in good health and CMV-seropositive.

The J gene is TRBJ1-1, the V gene TRBV11-3; D is unresolved. Germline V gene lookup returns CDR1 SGHNT and CDR2 YENEEA. V was pared by 0 bases and J by 1 base, with 6 bases between. This CDR3 has 14 residues. In nucleotides, the CDR3 is TGTGCCAGCAGCTTAGATTTCAGGAACACTGAAGCTTTCTTT. It specifies CASSLDFRNTEAFF.

The rearrangement uses TRBV29-1 and TRBJ2-5, with D tentatively TRBD1 (5 bases). This CDR3 region has 13 residues. V lost 1 base to trimming and J lost 5 bases, with 11 bases between them. The germline CDR1 and CDR2 sequences are SQVTM and ANQGSEA. CDR3 in amino acids: CSVEGGVGETQYF. CDR3 sequence (DNA): TGCAGCGTTGAAGGGGGCGTCGGCGAGACCCAGTACTTC. Filled out from reference TRBV29-1 and TRBJ2-5, the complete variable domain reads SAVISQKPSRDICQRGTSLTIQCQVDSQVTMMFWYRQQPGQSLTLIATANQGSEATYESGFVIDKFPISRPNLTFSTLTVSNMSPEDSSIYLCSVEGGVGETQYFGPGTRLLVL.

The rearrangement joins TRBV9 to TRBJ2-3; the match to TRBD2 covers 10 bases. From germline, CDR1 is SGDLS and CDR2 YYNGEE. This CDR3 is built from 15 residues. Trimming at V came to 0 bases and at J to 5 bases, leaving 3 bases not matched to a gene. For the CDR3, the DNA is TGTGCCAGCAGCGTAGGAGGACTAGCGGTAGATACGCAGTATTTT. It is translated as CASSVGGLAVDTQYF.

This chain uses TRBV27 with TRBJ2-2, with 12 nucleotides matching TRBD2. Trimming removed 6 bases from V and 0 bases from J; junction bases left unmatched: 5. CDR1 and CDR2 from the germline V gene are MNHEY and SMNVEV (reference sequence). The CDR3 runs to 17 residues. As DNA, the CDR3 is TGTGCCAGCAGACATCTAGCGGGAGGGCCGAACACCGGGGAGCTGTTTTTT. Encoded protein: CASRHLAGGPNTGELFF.

With respect to this clone: The germline gene is not matched at one end of the junction; a read error may be the cause. The genes are TRBV28 and TRBJ2-6; possibly TRBD1 for D (6 bases). The CDR3 contains 17 residues. Germline V lookup: CDR1 MDHEN, CDR2 SYDVKM. This CDR3 reads CASSLGGFLSGANGLTF. The CDR3 nucleotides read TGTGCCAGCAGTCTAGGGGGTTTTCTCTCTGGGGCCAACGGCCTGACTTTC. Complete variable domain (other parts from reference TRBV28 and TRBJ2-6): DVKVTQSSRYLVKRTGEKVFLECVQDMDHENMFWYRQDPGLGLRLIYFSYDVKMKEKGDIPEGYSVSREKKERFSLILESASTNQTSMYLCASSLGGFLSGANGLTFGAGSRLTVL.

The chain uses TRBV28 and TRBJ1-4, with D uncertain. V dropped 4 bases and J dropped 10 bases, with 7 bases sitting between them. Per germline, CDR1 MDHEN and CDR2 SYDVKM. CDR3 length: 11 amino acids. The CDR3 sequence: CASSSGLKLFF. CDR3 nucleotide sequence: TGTGCCAGCAGTTCGGGTCTAAAACTGTTTTTT.

This chain uses TRBV5-8 with TRBJ1-5, with 7 nucleotides matching TRBD1. CDR3 length: 16 residues. Losses at the gene ends were 2 bases for V and 3 bases for J; bases not matched to a gene: 8. Germline CDR1 and CDR2: SGHTS and YDEGEE. CDR3 amino acids: CASSFALTGINQPQHF. Written as DNA, the CDR3 is TGTGCCAGCAGCTTTGCGTTGACAGGGATCAATCAGCCCCAGCATTTT.

The CDR3 nucleotides are TGCGCCAGCAGCTTCGGACTAGCGGGTGGGAAGGGAGATACGCAGTATTTT. It codes for CASSFGLAGGKGDTQYF. This chain joins TRBV5-1 and TRBJ2-3; 11 bases line up with TRBD2. Looked up from germline, CDR1 is SGHRS and CDR2 is YFSETQ. This CDR3 has 17 amino acids. V gave up 2 bases and J gave up 5 bases; unmatched junction bases: 10.

The chain couples TRBV5-8 to TRBJ1-1; D perhaps matches TRBD1 (6 bases). The length of the CDR3 is 13 residues. CDR1 and CDR2 from the germline V gene are SGHTS and YDEGEE. The germline V and J ends were trimmed by 1 base and 5 bases, with 9 bases remaining between them. The CDR3 nucleotides are TGTGCCAGCAGCTTGACGAGGGGGACTGAAGCTTTCTTT. Translating it yields CASSLTRGTEAFF.

The chain couples TRBV29-1 to TRBJ2-1; 9 nucleotides agree with TRBD2. CDR3 length equals 13 residues. V was pared by 8 bases and J by 8 bases, with 10 bases of the junction left unmatched. CDR1 is SQVTM, CDR2 ANQGSEA, per germline. The CDR3 loop reads CSFLGSGRYEQFF. In DNA, the CDR3 is TGCAGCTTTCTAGGTAGCGGGAGATATGAGCAGTTCTTC.

This clone was picked up one time. The rearrangement joins TRBV11-3 to TRBJ2-7, with D unclear. The CDR3 loop spans 15 amino acids. Germline V gene lookup returns CDR1 SGHNT and CDR2 YENEEA. The ends were cut back, 2 bases at V and 0 bases at J, with 11 bases in the middle. CDR3 nucleotides: TGTGCCAGCAGCTTACACACAGTCAGCTCCTACGAGCAGTACTTC. Translated: CASSLHTVSSYEQYF. Using reference TRBV11-3 and TRBJ2-7 for the parts outside the CDR3, the full variable domain is EAGVVQSPRYKIIEKKQPVAFWCNPISGHNTLYWYLQNLGQGPELLIRYENEEAVDDSQLPKDRFSAERLKGVDSTLKIQPAELGDSAVYLCASSLHTVSSYEQYFGPGTRLTVT.

J is TRBJ2-2 and V is TRBV6-5; 7 bases are a match to TRBD1. V shed 7 bases, J shed 4 bases, and the junction held 3 bases outside the gene matches. The CDR3 runs to 13 residues. CDR1 MNHEY and CDR2 SVGAGI come from the germline V gene. CDR3 region: CASTHRGTGELFF. CDR3 DNA: TGTGCCAGCACCCACAGGGGCACCGGGGAGCTGTTTTTT.

The J gene is TRBJ2-7, the V gene TRBV30, with D possibly TRBD2 on 5 matching bases. CDR1 and CDR2 (germline): GTSNPN, SVGIG (reference sequence). This CDR3 is built from 12 residues. The V end lost 2 bases, the J end lost 3 bases, and 8 bases lay between the germline ends. The CDR3 DNA is TGTGCCTGGAGTCCAAGCGGCTACGAGCAGTACTTC. Protein product: CAWSPSGYEQYF.

J is TRBJ2-3 and V is TRBV5-1; no clear D. The CDR3 is 15 residues long. In germline, CDR1 is SGHRS, CDR2 YFSETQ. V lost 4 bases and J 3 bases, leaving 15 bases between the germline ends. The CDR3 loop reads CASSLRFPGTDTQYF. CDR3 nucleotides: TGCGCCAGCAGCCTTCGCTTCCCGGGTACAGATACGCAGTATTTT.

The chain couples TRBV6-5 to TRBJ1-2, with TRBD1 identical over 11 bases. V shed 5 bases and J 5 bases; nucleotides not matched to a gene: 7. Germline V gene data show CDR1 as MNHEY and CDR2 as SVGAGI. The CDR3 has 15 amino acids. CDR3 region: CASSLTGQGAYGYTF. Written as DNA, the CDR3 is TGTGCCAGCAGTCTAACCGGACAGGGGGCATATGGCTACACCTTC.

On this clone: Additional DNA sequences in this sample encode the identical CDR3. The J gene is TRBJ2-3, the V gene TRBV5-4; 7 positions agree with TRBD2. V gave up 4 bases and J gave up 1 base; unmatched junction bases: 0. The germline V gene encodes CDR1 SGHNT and CDR2 YYREEE (reference sequence). The CDR3 length is 13 residues. CDR3 in DNA: TGTGCCAGCAGCCTAGCGGGCACAGATACGCAGTATTTT. Translation: CASSLAGTDTQYF. The full variable domain, in which reference TRBV5-4 and TRBJ2-3 provide the parts outside the CDR3, is ETGVTQSPTHLIKTRGQQVTLRCSSQSGHNTVSWYQQALGQGPQFIFQYYREEENGRGNFPPRFSGLQFPNYSSELNVNALELDDSALYLCASSLAGTDTQYFGPGTRLTVL.

This clone was recorded only once. V is TRBV2 and J is TRBJ1-2; 9 bases are a match to TRBD1. The CDR3 length is 14 residues. Germline values: CDR1 SNHLY, CDR2 FYNNEI. The V gene end was trimmed by 4 bases and the J gene end by 8 bases; junction bases not matched to a gene: 8. The CDR3 sequence: CASSAGQGIVGYTF. The CDR3 DNA reads as TGTGCCAGCAGTGCGGGACAGGGAATAGTCGGCTACACCTTC.

This clone was found a few times. The genes are TRBV2 and TRBJ2-5, with a possible D match to TRBD1 (6 bases). Trimming took 3 bases from V and 5 from J, leaving 16 bases between them. The V gene's germline CDR1 is SNHLY and CDR2 FYNNEI. CDR3 length: 15 residues. CDR3 nucleotides: TGTGCCAGCAGTGAGATTTCAGGGGCCGGGGAGACCCAGTACTTC. Its translation: CASSEISGAGETQYF.

This chain joins TRBV7-3 and TRBJ2-5; the match to TRBD1 covers 9 bases. V gave up 5 bases and J gave up 2 bases; unmatched junction bases: 6. Looked up from germline, CDR1 is SGHTA and CDR2 is FQGTGA. This CDR3 contains 15 residues. The DNA for the CDR3 is TGTGCCAGCAGCCCAGGGACAGGGAGGCAAGAGACCCAGTACTTC. Protein: CASSPGTGRQETQYF.

The table lists this clone with a count of one. The chain combines TRBV5-1 with TRBJ2-3, with D hard to call. The CDR3 spans 15 residues. Trimming removed 0 bases from V and 1 base from J, with 9 bases in between. Per the germline V gene, CDR1 is SGHRS and CDR2 is YFSETQ. CDR3 nucleotides: TGCGCCAGCAGCTTGGCTCCGGTCGGCACAGATACGCAGTATTTT. This sequence encodes CASSLAPVGTDTQYF.

The rearrangement links TRBV10-1 to TRBJ2-2; 14 bases match TRBD2. The V and J ends lost 5 bases and 9 bases, in that order; junction bases with no gene match: 8. The CDR3 has 16 residues. Germline lookup yields CDR1 WNHNN and CDR2 SYGVQD (reference sequence). The CDR3 is CASSSRLAGGPRELFF. CDR3 in DNA: TGCGCCAGCAGTTCAAGACTAGCGGGAGGGCCCCGGGAGCTGTTTTTT.

The rearrangement links TRBV5-4 to TRBJ2-3; possible D gene TRBD2, 6 bases. This CDR3 has 15 amino acids. The germline V and J ends were trimmed by 4 bases and 0 bases, with 12 bases remaining between them. The germline CDR1 and CDR2 sequences are SGHNT and YYREEE (reference sequence). DNA of the CDR3: TGTGCCAGCAGCGCGGGACCATCTAGCACAGATACGCAGTATTTT. Its protein product is CASSAGPSSTDTQYF.

V gene TRBV6-1 combines with J gene TRBJ2-3, with 10 bases identical to TRBD2. The CDR3 contains 16 residues. Germline V gives CDR1 MNHNS, CDR2 SASEGT. Trimming removed 4 bases from V and 3 bases from J; junction bases left unmatched: 7. Here the CDR3 DNA reads TGTGCCAGCAGTGGTCCTAGCGGGAGTGGAACAGATACGCAGTATTTT. Encoded protein: CASSGPSGSGTDTQYF.

J is TRBJ2-1 and V is TRBV5-4; no definite D call. Germline values: CDR1 SGHNT, CDR2 YYREEE (reference sequence). V was cut by 2 bases and J by 8 bases, with 8 bases left in between. This CDR3 spans 12 amino acids. CDR3 nucleotides: TGTGCCAGCAGCTTCGGAGAAGATGAGCAGTTCTTC. It encodes CASSFGEDEQFF.

This clone was seen a handful of times. The genes are TRBV19 and TRBJ2-2; no clear D gene. Germline V gene lookup returns CDR1 LNHDA and CDR2 SQIVND (reference sequence). The V end was cut by 5 bases, the J end by 1 base, with 8 bases between. This CDR3 is 14 amino acids long. The CDR3 sequence: CASSVQKNTGELFF. The CDR3 DNA reads TGTGCCAGTAGTGTTCAAAAGAACACCGGGGAGCTGTTTTTT.

The gene calls are TRBV27 and TRBJ2-1, with 13 bases lining up with TRBD2. This CDR3 spans 14 amino acids. Looked up from germline, CDR1 is MNHEY and CDR2 is SMNVEV (reference sequence). The ends lost 8 bases at V and 2 bases at J; junction bases unmatched: 0. CDR3 in DNA: TGTGCCAGCGGGACTAGCGGGGCCTACAATGAGCAGTTCTTC. Translating gives CASGTSGAYNEQFF.

CDR3 loop: CASSLSRVGLEQYF. The CDR3, as DNA: TGTGCCAGCAGTTTGTCAAGGGTGGGGCTCGAGCAGTACTTC. This chain links TRBV27 with TRBJ2-7; a weak D match, TRBD1 (5 bases). V was pared by 3 bases and J by 6 bases, with 15 bases between. The V gene's germline CDR1 is MNHEY and CDR2 SMNVEV (reference sequence). The CDR3 consists of 14 residues.

This chain joins TRBV19 and TRBJ2-1; D is unresolved. The CDR3 extends over 14 amino acids. Trimming removed 2 bases from V and 3 bases from J, with 8 bases in between. CDR1 LNHDA and CDR2 SQIVND come from the germline V gene (reference sequence). CDR3 in DNA: TGTGCCAGTAGTATACAGGCCCTCTACAATGAGCAGTTCTTC. Translation: CASSIQALYNEQFF. Based on the CDR3 plus reference TRBV19 and TRBJ2-1, the full variable domain is DGGITQSPKYLFRKEGQNVTLSCEQNLNHDAMYWYRQDPGQGLRLIYYSQIVNDFQKGDIAEGYSVSREKKESFPLTVTSAQKNPTAFYLCASSIQALYNEQFFGPGTRLTVL.